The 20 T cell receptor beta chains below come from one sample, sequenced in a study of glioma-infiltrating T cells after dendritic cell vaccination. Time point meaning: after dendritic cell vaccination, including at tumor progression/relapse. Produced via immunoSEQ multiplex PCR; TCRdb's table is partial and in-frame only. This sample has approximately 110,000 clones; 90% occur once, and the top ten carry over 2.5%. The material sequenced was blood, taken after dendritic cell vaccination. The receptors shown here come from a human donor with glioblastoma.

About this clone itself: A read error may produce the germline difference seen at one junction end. The DNA of the CDR3 is TGTGCCAGCAGCCCAGGGTGGCGGGAGGGCCATCTCTTC. Translated: CASSPGWREGHLF. The rearrangement uses TRBV5-6 and TRBJ2-1; 9 nucleotides match TRBD2. This CDR3 region has 13 residues. Germline loops: CDR1 SGHDT, CDR2 YYEEEE.

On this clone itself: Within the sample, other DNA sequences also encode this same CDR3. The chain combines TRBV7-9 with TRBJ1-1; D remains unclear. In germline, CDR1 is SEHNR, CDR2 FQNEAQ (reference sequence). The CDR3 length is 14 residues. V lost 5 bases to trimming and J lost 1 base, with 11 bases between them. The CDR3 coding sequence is TGTGCCAGCAGCCCCAAATCAGGGAACACTGAAGCTTTCTTT. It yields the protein CASSPKSGNTEAFF. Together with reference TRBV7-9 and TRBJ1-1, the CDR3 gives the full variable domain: DTGVSQNPRHKITKRGQNVTFRCDPISEHNRLYWYRQTLGQGPEFLTYFQNEAQLEKSRLLSDRFSAERPKGSFSTLEIQRTEQGDSAMYLCASSPKSGNTEAFFGQGTRLTVV.

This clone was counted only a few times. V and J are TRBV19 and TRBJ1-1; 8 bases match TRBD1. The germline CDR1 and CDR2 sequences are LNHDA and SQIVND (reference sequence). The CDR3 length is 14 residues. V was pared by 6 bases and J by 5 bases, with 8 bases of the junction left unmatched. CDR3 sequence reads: CASSSTGGRTEAFF. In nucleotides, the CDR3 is TGTGCCAGTAGCTCAACAGGGGGAAGGACTGAAGCTTTCTTT. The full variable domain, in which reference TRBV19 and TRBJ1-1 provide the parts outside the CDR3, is DGGITQSPKYLFRKEGQNVTLSCEQNLNHDAMYWYRQDPGQGLRLIYYSQIVNDFQKGDIAEGYSVSREKKESFPLTVTSAQKNPTAFYLCASSSTGGRTEAFFGQGTRLTVV.

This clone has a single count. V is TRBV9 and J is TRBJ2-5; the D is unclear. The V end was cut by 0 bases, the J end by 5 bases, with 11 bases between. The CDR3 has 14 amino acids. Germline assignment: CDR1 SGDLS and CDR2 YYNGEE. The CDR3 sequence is CASSVATGQETQYF. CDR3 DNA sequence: TGTGCCAGCAGCGTAGCTACGGGTCAGGAGACCCAGTACTTC.

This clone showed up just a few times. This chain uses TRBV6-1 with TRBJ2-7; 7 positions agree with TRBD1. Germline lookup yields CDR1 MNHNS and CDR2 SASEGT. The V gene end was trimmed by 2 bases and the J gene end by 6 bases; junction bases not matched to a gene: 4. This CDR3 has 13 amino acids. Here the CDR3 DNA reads TGTGCCAGCAGTGAATACAGGGGACGCGAGCAGTACTTC. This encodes CASSEYRGREQYF.

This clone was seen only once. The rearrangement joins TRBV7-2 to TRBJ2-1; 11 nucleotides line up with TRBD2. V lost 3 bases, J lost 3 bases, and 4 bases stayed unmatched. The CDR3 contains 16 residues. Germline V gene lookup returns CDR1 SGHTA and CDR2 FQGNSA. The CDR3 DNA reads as TGTGCCAGCAGCTTCCTAGCGGGGGGACGCTACAATGAGCAGTTCTTC. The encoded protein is CASSFLAGGRYNEQFF.

The DNA of the CDR3 is TGTGCCAGTAGTTTTACAGGGGAGGAAAAACTGTTTTTT. Its translation is CASSFTGEEKLFF. The rearrangement links TRBV19 to TRBJ1-4; 7 bases are a match to TRBD1. The CDR3 is made up of 13 amino acids. Germline-derived CDR1 and CDR2 are LNHDA and SQIVND (reference sequence). Trimming took 5 bases from V and 8 from J; bases not matched to a gene: 5.

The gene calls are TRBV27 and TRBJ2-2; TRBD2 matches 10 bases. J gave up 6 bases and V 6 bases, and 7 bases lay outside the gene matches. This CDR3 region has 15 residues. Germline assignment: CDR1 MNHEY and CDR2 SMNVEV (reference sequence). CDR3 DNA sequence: TGTGCCAGCAGCCGCGGGCTAGCGGGAGCCGGGGAGCTGTTTTTT. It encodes CASSRGLAGAGELFF.

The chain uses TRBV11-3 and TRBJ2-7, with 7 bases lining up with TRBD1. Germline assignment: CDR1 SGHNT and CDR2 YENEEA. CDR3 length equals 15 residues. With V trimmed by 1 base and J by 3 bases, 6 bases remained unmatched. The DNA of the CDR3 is TGTGCCAGCAGCTTAGTTTTCGGGACAGACTACGAGCAGTACTTC. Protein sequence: CASSLVFGTDYEQYF.

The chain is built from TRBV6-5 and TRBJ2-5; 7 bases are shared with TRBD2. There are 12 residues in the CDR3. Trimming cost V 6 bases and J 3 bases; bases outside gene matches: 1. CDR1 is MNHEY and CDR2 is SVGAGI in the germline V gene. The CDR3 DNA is TGTGCCAGCAGCCGGGGGGAAGAGACCCAGTACTTC. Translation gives CASSRGEETQYF.

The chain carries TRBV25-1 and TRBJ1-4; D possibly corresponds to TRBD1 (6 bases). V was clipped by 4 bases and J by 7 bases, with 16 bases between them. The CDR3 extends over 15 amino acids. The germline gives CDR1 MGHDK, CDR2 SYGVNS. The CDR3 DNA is TGTGCCAGCAGTGCCCCGGGGGGCAACAGTGAAAAACTGTTTTTT. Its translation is CASSAPGGNSEKLFF.

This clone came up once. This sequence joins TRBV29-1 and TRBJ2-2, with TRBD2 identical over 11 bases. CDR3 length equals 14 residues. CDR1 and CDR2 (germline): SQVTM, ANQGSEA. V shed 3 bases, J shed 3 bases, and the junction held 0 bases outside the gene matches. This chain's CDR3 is CSVEGLADTGELFF. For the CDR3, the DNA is TGCAGCGTTGAGGGACTAGCGGACACCGGGGAGCTGTTTTTT.

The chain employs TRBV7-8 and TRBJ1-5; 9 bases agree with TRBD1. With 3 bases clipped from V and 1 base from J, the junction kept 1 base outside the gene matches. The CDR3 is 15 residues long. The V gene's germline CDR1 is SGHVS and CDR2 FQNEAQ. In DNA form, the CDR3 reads TGTGCCAGCAGCTTGGGACAGGGAAGCAATCAGCCCCAGCATTTT. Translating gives CASSLGQGSNQPQHF.

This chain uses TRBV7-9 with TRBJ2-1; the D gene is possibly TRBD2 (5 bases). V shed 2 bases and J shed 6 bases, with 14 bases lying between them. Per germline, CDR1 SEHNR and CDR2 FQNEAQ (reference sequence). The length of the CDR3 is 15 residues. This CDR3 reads CASSLRGLGGNEQFF. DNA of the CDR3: TGTGCCAGCAGCTTACGGGGTTTGGGTGGCAATGAGCAGTTCTTC.

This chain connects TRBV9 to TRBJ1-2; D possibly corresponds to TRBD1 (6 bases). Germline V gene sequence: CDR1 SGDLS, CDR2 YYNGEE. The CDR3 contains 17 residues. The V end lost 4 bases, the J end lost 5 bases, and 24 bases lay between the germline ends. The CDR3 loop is CASSPALLSTGPYGYTF. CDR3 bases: TGTGCCAGCAGCCCCGCCCTACTTTCGACAGGTCCATATGGCTACACCTTC. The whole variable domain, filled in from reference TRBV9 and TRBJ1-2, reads DSGVTQTPKHLITATGQRVTLRCSPRSGDLSVYWYQQSLDQGLQFLIQYYNGEERAKGNILERFSAQQFPDLHSELNLSSLELGDSALYFCASSPALLSTGPYGYTFGSGTRLTVV.

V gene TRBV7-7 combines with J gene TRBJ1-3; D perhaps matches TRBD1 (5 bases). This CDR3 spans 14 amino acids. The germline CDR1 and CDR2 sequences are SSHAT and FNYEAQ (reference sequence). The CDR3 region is CATGGSAPSGTIYF. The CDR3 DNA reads TGTGCTACCGGGGGATCGGCCCCTTCGGGCACCATATATTTT.

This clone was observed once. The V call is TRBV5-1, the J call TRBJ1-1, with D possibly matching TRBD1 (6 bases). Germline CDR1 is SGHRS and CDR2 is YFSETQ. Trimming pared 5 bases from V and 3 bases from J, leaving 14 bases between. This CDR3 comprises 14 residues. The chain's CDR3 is CASRGGQQYTEAFF. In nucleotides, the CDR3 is TGCGCCAGCAGGGGCGGACAGCAGTACACTGAAGCTTTCTTT.

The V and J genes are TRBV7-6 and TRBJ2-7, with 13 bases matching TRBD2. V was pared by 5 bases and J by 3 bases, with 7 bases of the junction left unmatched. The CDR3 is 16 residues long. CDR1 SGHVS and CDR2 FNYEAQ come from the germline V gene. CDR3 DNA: TGTGCCAGCAGCGCGGGACTAGCGGGGCCGAACTACGAGCAGTACTTC. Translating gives CASSAGLAGPNYEQYF.

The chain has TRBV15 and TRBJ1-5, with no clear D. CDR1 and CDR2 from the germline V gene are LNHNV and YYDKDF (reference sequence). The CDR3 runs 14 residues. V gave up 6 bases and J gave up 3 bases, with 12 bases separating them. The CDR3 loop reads CATRKSEANQPQHF. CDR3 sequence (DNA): TGTGCCACCAGAAAATCCGAGGCCAATCAGCCCCAGCATTTT.

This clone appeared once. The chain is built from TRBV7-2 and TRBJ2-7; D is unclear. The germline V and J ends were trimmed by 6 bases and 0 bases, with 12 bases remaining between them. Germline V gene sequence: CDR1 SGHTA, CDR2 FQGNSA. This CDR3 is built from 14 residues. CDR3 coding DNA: TGTGCCAGCAGGTATCGGAGTGCCTCCTACGAGCAGTACTTC. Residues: CASRYRSASYEQYF.